Listed below are T cell receptor beta chains from one sample, sequenced in a study of identifying expanded T cells in peripheral blood. TCRdb's table, derived via immunoSEQ multiplex PCR, lists solely in-frame clones and lacks some. The sample has approximately 81,000 clones, roughly 84% seen once. Sequencing was done on a sample of blood. All receptors derive from a person between 18 and 70 years old in good health. Each CDR3 is given with its conserved first and last residue. D genes are given only for firm matches. Some rows have no size entry. The others give once, few or many, or a class for an expanded clone.

j_call	clone_size	v_call	d_call	cdr3_nt	cdr3_aa
TRBJ2-3	NA	TRBV11-2	NA	TGTGCCAGCAGCGTGGAGGCGTGGAACACAGATACGCAGTATTTT	CASSVEAWNTDTQYF
TRBJ1-1	NA	TRBV5-4	NA	TGTGCCAGCAGCACACCACTATTCACTGAAGCTTTCTTT	CASSTPLFTEAFF
TRBJ2-7	NA	TRBV4-2	TRBD2	TGTGCCAGCAGTCAGGGACTAGCGGGGGCCTACGAGCAGTACTTC	CASSQGLAGAYEQYF
TRBJ2-7	NA	TRBV6-5	NA	TGTGCCAGCAGTCCGGACGCAGGACGCTCCTACGAGCAGTACTTC	CASSPDAGRSYEQYF
TRBJ2-1	NA	TRBV6-5	TRBD1	TGTGCCAGCAGTTACCGGGACAGGGGTAATGAGCAGTTCTTC	CASSYRDRGNEQFF
TRBJ1-5	few	TRBV29-1	NA	TGCAGCGTTCAAAAGGGGACGCAGCCCCAGCATTTT	CSVQKGTQPQHF
TRBJ2-3	NA	TRBV6-6	TRBD2	TGTGCCAGCAGTTACAGTTCTAGCGGGAGATCAGATACGCAGTATTTT	CASSYSSSGRSDTQYF
TRBJ2-2	NA	TRBV5-6	NA	TGTGCCAGCAGCTACAGGAACACCGGGGAGCTGTTTTTT	CASSYRNTGELFF
TRBJ2-2	NA	TRBV6-5	TRBD1	TGTGCCAGCAGTTATGGGACAGCGAACACCGGGGAGCTGTTTTTT	CASSYGTANTGELFF
TRBJ1-1	NA	TRBV29-1	NA	TGCAGCGTTGGGAGGGTAATGAACACTGAAGCTTTCTTT	CSVGRVMNTEAFF
TRBJ2-7	NA	TRBV28	NA	TGTGCCAGCATTCCCAATGGGGGCGACTACGAGCAGTACTTC	CASIPNGGDYEQYF
TRBJ2-7	NA	TRBV5-5	NA	TGTGCCAGCAGCTTCGCAGGAAACCCCGGAGCGGCCTACGAGCAGTACTTC	CASSFAGNPGAAYEQYF
TRBJ2-7	NA	TRBV4-3	NA	TGCGCCAGCAGCCAAGAGGGCCCTTGGATGTGCTCCTACGAGCAGTACTTC	CASSQEGPWMCSYEQYF
TRBJ2-1	once	TRBV7-2	NA	TGTGCCAGCAGCTTGACAGCACAGTATGGGAATGAGCAGTTCTTC	CASSLTAQYGNEQFF
TRBJ2-2	NA	TRBV28	NA	TGTGCCAGCAGCTTTACGAGCGGGCTAGGCACCGGGGAGCTGTTTTTT	CASSFTSGLGTGELFF
TRBJ2-7	NA	TRBV28	NA	TGTGCCAGCAGTTTACCCTTTAGGACGGATTCCTACGAGCAGTACTTC	CASSLPFRTDSYEQYF
TRBJ1-2	NA	TRBV14	TRBD1	TGTGCCAGCAGCCAGACGGGACAGGGTGGGCCCTATGGCTACACCTTC	CASSQTGQGGPYGYTF
TRBJ2-7	NA	TRBV7-2	NA	TGTGCCAGCGGAGAGGGGGTCTCCTACGAGCAGTACTTC	CASGEGVSYEQYF
TRBJ2-1	NA	TRBV11-2	NA	TGTGCCAGCAGCTTAGATACGGGTGCTGAGCAGTTCTTC	CASSLDTGAEQFF
TRBJ2-7	NA	TRBV7-9	NA	TGTGCCAGCAGCTTAGGCACCACCGGTGCCTACGAGCAGTACTTC	CASSLGTTGAYEQYF
TRBJ2-1	NA	TRBV7-3	TRBD2	TGTGCCAGCAGCTTACCGGGACTAGCGGGAGCGGAGTGGGGCAATGAGCAGTTCTTC	CASSLPGLAGAEWGNEQFF
TRBJ1-2	NA	TRBV19	NA	TGTGCCAGTAGTATCGGGGGACCCGCTAACTATGGCTACACCTTC	CASSIGGPANYGYTF
TRBJ1-1	NA	TRBV21-1	NA	TGTGCCAGCAGCAAAATGGTCCCAAACACTGAAGCTTTCTTT	CASSKMVPNTEAFF
TRBJ2-6	NA	TRBV27	NA	TGTGCCAGCAGTTACTCTGGGGCCAACGTCCTGACTTTC	CASSYSGANVLTF
TRBJ2-2	few	TRBV30	NA	TGTGCCTGGAGTGTTGAGCATTCCGGGGAGCTGTTTTTT	CAWSVEHSGELFF
TRBJ2-5	NA	TRBV7-3	NA	TGTGCCAGCAGCTTAACGGGAGCCGAGACCCAGTACTTC	CASSLTGAETQYF
TRBJ1-1	NA	TRBV6-5	TRBD1	TGTGCCAGCAGTAGACAGGGGAGAACTGAAGCTTTCTTT	CASSRQGRTEAFF
TRBJ2-1	NA	TRBV7-7	TRBD1	TGTGCTAGCAGCCCGAGGGGACAGTACAATGAGCAGTTCTTC	CASSPRGQYNEQFF
TRBJ2-3	NA	TRBV2	TRBD1	TGTGCCAGCAGTCCCCTCACAGGGGGAACAGATACGCAGTATTTT	CASSPLTGGTDTQYF
TRBJ2-7	NA	TRBV11-2	NA	TGTGCCAGCAGCTTAATCCAGGGGGGCCAGCGGGAGCAGTACTTC	CASSLIQGGQREQYF
TRBJ2-7	NA	TRBV7-3	TRBD2	TGTGCCAGCAGCTTAATCGCGGGAGGGCCTGACGAGCAGTACTTC	CASSLIAGGPDEQYF
TRBJ1-3	NA	TRBV18	NA	TGTGCCAGCTCACCAAGCTCTGGAAACACCATATATTTT	CASSPSSGNTIYF
TRBJ1-5	NA	TRBV9	TRBD1	TGTGCCAGCAGCGTAGGGGACAGGGGTGGCAATCAGCCCCAGCATTTT	CASSVGDRGGNQPQHF
TRBJ1-2	NA	TRBV19	NA	TGTGCCAGTAGTATGTCTATGGTGGATGGCTACACCTTC	CASSMSMVDGYTF
TRBJ2-2	NA	TRBV4-3	NA	TGCGCCAGCAGCCAAGAGAGGCCAGGGCCCAACACCGGGGAGCTGTTTTTT	CASSQERPGPNTGELFF
TRBJ1-2	NA	TRBV29-1	NA	TGCAGCGTTGAAGAAGTGGGATTTGGCTACACCTTC	CSVEEVGFGYTF
TRBJ1-2	NA	TRBV4-1	NA	TGCGCCAGCAGCCAAGCCAGGAATTTCTATGGCTACACCTTC	CASSQARNFYGYTF
TRBJ1-5	NA	TRBV10-3	NA	TGTGCCATCAGTGAGGGAGGGGGCAATCAGCCCCAGCATTTT	CAISEGGGNQPQHF
TRBJ2-1	NA	TRBV6-6	TRBD2	TGTGCCAGCAGTGGAACCGGGACTAAAGATTACAATGAGCAGTTCTTC	CASSGTGTKDYNEQFF
TRBJ1-1	NA	TRBV5-6	NA	TGTGCCAGCAGCTTAATATGGAACACTGAAGCTTTCTTT	CASSLIWNTEAFF
TRBJ2-7	once	TRBV5-6	TRBD1	TGTGCCAGCACCCTGGCGAGGGGGCGCGGGTACGAGCAGTACTTC	CASTLARGRGYEQYF
TRBJ2-3	NA	TRBV9	NA	TGTGCCAGCAGCGTAGAGGGGGTGGGCACAGATACGCAGTATTTT	CASSVEGVGTDTQYF
TRBJ2-7	NA	TRBV6-6	NA	TGTGCCAGCAGTTACTCGCCCTACGAGCAGTACTTC	CASSYSPYEQYF
TRBJ2-3	NA	TRBV6-5	NA	TGTGCCAGCAGTATGTTCCCTAGCACAGATACGCAGTATTTT	CASSMFPSTDTQYF
TRBJ1-5	few	TRBV27	TRBD1	TGTGCCAGCAGAGAGACAGGGGGCGGTTATCAGCCCCAGCATTTT	CASRETGGGYQPQHF
TRBJ2-3	once	TRBV30	TRBD1	TGTGCCTGGACCCAAGGGACAGGTAGCACAGATACGCAGTATTTT	CAWTQGTGSTDTQYF
TRBJ2-3	NA	TRBV27	NA	TGTGCCAGCCGGAACCGGGGGACCACAGATACGCAGTATTTT	CASRNRGTTDTQYF